This T cell receptor (beta chain) was sequenced during a study of early T cells in non-severe SARS-CoV-2 infection. Unique molecular identifiers were affixed to single, distinct cDNA molecules. Each CDR3 protein is one row after TCRdb ran MiXCR on the 5' RACE reads. The profile shows roughly 36,000 distinct CDR3 sequences, approximately 5% of them singletons. This clonotype was recorded many times. Its antigen is unidentified. Study outcomes and limitations: A preference for anti-spike CD8 responses marked VDJdb matching, which missed private and CD4 specificities.

The TCR was taken from an adult who was a healthcare worker with PCR-confirmed SARS-CoV-2 infection or an uninfected control (not recorded which). Specimen: whole blood.

CDR3 in amino acids: CAWSAGGGTYNEQFF. In nucleotides, the CDR3 is TGTGCCTGGAGTGCCGGGGGGGGTACATACAATGAGCAGTTCTTC. J is TRBJ2-1 and V is TRBV30; 8 nucleotides align to TRBD2. The CDR3 sequence is 15 residues long. J lost 4 bases, V lost 1 base, and 6 bases had no gene match. Per germline, CDR1 GTSNPN and CDR2 SVGIG (reference sequence).